The present entry profiles one T cell receptor beta chain with its context. This record comes from a study of T cell changes during pregnancy in multiple sclerosis. Measured with immunoSEQ multiplex PCR; TCRdb has only the in-frame clones, and not every one. The repertoire consists of about 60,000 clones, with 92% occurring once and the leading ten covering over 0.8%. Per germline, CDR1 SQVTM and CDR2 ANQGSEA. The CDR3 loop spans 12 amino acids. V was shortened by 5 bases and J by 3 bases, with 11 bases between the two germline ends. This TCR derives from a female donor with multiple sclerosis, enrolled in a pregnancy study. V usage is TRBV29-1 and J usage is TRBJ2-7; D is ambiguous. The source was peripheral blood, collected in the first trimester of pregnancy. CDR3 nucleotide sequence: TGCAGCGTTCAGGCCAGTATCTACGAGCAGTACTTC. This translates into CSVQASIYEQYF.